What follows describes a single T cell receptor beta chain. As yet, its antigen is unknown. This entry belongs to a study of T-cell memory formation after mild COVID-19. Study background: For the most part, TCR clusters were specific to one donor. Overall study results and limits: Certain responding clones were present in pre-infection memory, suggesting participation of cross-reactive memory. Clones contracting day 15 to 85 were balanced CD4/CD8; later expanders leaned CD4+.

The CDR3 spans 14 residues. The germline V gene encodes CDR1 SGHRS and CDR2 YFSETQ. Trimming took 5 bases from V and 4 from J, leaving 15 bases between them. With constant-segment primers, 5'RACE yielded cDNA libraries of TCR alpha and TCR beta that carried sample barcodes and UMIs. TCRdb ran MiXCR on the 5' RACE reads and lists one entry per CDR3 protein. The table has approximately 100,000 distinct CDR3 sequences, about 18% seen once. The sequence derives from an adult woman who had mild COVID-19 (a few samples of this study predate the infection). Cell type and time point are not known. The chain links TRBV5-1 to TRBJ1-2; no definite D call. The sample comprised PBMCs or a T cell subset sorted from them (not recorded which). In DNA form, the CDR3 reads TGCGCCAGCAGTTTTGCCCCGCTAAGCTATGGCTACACCTTC. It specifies CASSFAPLSYGYTF.